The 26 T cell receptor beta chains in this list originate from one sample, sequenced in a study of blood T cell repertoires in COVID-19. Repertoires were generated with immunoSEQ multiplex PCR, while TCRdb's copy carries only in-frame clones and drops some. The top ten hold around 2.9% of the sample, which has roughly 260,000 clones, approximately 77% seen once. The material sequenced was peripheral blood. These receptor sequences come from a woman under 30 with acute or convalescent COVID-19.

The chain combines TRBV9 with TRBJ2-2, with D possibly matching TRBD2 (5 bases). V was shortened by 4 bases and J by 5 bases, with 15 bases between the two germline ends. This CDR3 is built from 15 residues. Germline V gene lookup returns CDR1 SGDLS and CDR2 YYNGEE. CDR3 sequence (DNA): TGTGCCAGCAGCCCCCGACCGACGGGGACCGGGGAGCTGTTTTTT. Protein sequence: CASSPRPTGTGELFF.

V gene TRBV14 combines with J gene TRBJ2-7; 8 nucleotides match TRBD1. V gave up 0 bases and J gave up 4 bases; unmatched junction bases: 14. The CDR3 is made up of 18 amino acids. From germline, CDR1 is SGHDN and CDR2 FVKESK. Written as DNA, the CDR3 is TGTGCCAGCAGCCAAGATGGGGCTAGGACAGGGCGTGCGTACGAGCAGTACTTC. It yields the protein CASSQDGARTGRAYEQYF.

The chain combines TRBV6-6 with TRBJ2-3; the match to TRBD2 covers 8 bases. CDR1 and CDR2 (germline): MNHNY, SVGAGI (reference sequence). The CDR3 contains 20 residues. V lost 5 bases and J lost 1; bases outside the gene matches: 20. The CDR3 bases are TGTGCCAGCAGTCCCCTCCTATTTAAGCGGGAGACCGGAGGCACAGATACGCAGTATTTT. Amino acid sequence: CASSPLLFKRETGGTDTQYF.

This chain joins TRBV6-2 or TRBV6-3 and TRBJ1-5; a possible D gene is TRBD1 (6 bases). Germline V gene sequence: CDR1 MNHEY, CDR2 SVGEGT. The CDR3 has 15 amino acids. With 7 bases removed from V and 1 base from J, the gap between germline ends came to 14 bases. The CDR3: CASTPDSLSNQPQHF. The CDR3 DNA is TGTGCCAGCACCCCGGACAGCCTGAGCAATCAGCCCCAGCATTTT.

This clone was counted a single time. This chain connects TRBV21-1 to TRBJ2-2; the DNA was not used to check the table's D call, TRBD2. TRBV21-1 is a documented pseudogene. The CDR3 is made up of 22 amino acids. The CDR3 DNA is TGTGCCAGCAGCAAAGCGGAAGTAGCGGGAGTATTAAGAAGGGCTAACACCGGGGAGCTGTTTTTT. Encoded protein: CASSKAEVAGVLRRANTGELFF.

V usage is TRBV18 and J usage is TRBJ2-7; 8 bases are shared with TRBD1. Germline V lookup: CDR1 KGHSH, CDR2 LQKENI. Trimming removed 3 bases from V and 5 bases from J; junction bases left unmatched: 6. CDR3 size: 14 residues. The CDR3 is CASSPTDRDHEQYF. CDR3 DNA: TGTGCCAGCTCACCTACGGACAGGGACCACGAGCAGTACTTC.

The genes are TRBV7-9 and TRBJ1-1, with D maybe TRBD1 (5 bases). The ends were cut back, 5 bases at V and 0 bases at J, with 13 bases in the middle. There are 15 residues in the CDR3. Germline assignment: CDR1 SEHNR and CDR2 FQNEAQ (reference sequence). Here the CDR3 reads CASSKDNLMNTEAFF. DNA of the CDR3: TGTGCCAGCAGCAAGGACAACCTTATGAACACTGAAGCTTTCTTT.

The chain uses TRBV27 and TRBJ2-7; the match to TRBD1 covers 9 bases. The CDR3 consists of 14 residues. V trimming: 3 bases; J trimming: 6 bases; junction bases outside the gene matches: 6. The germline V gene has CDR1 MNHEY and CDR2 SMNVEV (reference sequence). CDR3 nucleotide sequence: TGTGCCAGCAGTTTTTCGGGACAGGGCGGCGAGCAGTACTTC. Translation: CASSFSGQGGEQYF.

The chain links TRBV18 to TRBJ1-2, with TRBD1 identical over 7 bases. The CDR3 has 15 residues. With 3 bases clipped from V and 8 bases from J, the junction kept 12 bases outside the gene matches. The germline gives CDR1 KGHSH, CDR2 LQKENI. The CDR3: CASSPLTGPANGYTF. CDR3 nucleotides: TGTGCCAGCTCACCTTTGACAGGGCCAGCTAACGGCTACACCTTC.

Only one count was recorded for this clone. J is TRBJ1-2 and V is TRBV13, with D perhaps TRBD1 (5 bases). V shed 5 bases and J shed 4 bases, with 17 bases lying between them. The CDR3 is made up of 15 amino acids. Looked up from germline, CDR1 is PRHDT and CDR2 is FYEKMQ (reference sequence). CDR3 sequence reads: CASSPPRERAYGYTF. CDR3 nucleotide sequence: TGTGCCAGCAGCCCCCCCAGGGAAAGGGCCTATGGCTACACCTTC.

The CDR3 here is CASTLAADNEQFF. The CDR3 DNA reads as TGCGCCAGCACCCTAGCGGCGGACAATGAGCAGTTCTTC. This chain connects TRBV5-1 to TRBJ2-1; 7 bases agree with TRBD2. Trimming at V came to 6 bases and at J to 5 bases, leaving 5 bases not matched to a gene. The length of the CDR3 is 13 residues. Germline CDR1 SGHRS, CDR2 YFSETQ. The whole variable domain, remainder taken from reference TRBV5-1 and TRBJ2-1, is KAGVTQTPRYLIKTRGQQVTLSCSPISGHRSVSWYQQTPGQGLQFLFEYFSETQRNKGNFPGRFSGRQFSNSRSEMNVSTLELGDSALYLCASTLAADNEQFFGPGTRLTVL.

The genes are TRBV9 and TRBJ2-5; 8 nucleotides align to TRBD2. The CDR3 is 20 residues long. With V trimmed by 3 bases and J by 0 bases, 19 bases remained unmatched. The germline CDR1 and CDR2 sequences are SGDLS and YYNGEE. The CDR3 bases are TGTGCCAGCAGCGGGGGGGCCCAGGGTAGCGGGACCCCGTACCAAGAGACCCAGTACTTC. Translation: CASSGGAQGSGTPYQETQYF.

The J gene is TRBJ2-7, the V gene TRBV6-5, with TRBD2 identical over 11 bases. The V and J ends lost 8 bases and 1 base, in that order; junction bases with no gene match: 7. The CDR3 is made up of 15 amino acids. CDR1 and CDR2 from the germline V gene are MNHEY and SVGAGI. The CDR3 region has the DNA TGTGCCAGCCGACGAGGGACTAGCGGATCCTACGAGCAGTACTTC. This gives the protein CASRRGTSGSYEQYF.

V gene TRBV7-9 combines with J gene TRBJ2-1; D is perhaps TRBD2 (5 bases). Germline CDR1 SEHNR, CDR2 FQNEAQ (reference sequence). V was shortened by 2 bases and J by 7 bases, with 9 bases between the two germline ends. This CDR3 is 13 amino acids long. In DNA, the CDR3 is TGTGCCAGCAGCTTATATCGGGGAAATGAGCAGTTCTTC. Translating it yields CASSLYRGNEQFF.

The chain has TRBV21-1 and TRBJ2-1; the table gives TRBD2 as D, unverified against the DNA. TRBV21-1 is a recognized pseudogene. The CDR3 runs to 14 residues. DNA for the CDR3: TGTGCCAGCAGCAAAACTTTCTCCTACAATGAGCAGTTCTTC. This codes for CASSKTFSYNEQFF.

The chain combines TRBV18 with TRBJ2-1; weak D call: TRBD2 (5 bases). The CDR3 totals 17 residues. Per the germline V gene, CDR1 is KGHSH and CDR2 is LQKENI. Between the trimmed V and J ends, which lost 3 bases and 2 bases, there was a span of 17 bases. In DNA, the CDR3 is TGTGCCAGCTCACCCGAGGCAGCGGAAGCTACCTACAATGAGCAGTTCTTC. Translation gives CASSPEAAEATYNEQFF.

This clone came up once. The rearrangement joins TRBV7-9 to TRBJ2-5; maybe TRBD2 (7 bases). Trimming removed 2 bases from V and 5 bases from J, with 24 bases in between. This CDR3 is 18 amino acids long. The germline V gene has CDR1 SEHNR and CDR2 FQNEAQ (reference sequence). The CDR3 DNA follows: TGTGCCAGCAGCTTAATCGGGGGCGGGAGCGCTCCCAGGGAGACCCAGTACTTC. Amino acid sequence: CASSLIGGGSAPRETQYF.

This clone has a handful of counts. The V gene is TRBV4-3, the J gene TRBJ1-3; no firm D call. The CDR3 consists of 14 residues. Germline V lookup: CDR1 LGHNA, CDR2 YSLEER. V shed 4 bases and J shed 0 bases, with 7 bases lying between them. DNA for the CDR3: TGCGCCAGCAGCCCTGGCAGCTCTGGAAACACCATATATTTT. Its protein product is CASSPGSSGNTIYF.

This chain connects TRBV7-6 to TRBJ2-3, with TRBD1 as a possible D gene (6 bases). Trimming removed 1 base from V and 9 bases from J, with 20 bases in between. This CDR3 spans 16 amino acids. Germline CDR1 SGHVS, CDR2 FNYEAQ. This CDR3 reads CASSLGVGGEQITQYF. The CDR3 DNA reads TGTGCCAGCAGCTTAGGCGTAGGGGGAGAACAGATAACGCAGTATTTT.

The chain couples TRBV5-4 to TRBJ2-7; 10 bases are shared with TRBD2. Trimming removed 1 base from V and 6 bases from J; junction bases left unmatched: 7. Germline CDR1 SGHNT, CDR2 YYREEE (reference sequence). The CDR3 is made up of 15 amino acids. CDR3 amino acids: CASSLLSGRAGEQYF. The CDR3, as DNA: TGTGCCAGCAGCTTGCTCAGCGGGAGGGCTGGCGAGCAGTACTTC.

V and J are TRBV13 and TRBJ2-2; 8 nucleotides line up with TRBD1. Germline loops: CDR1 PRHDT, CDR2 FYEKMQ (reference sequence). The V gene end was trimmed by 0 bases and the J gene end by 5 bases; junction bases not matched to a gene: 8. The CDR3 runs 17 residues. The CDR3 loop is CASSLGLRQGNTGELFF. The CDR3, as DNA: TGTGCCAGCAGCTTAGGCCTTAGACAGGGGAATACCGGGGAGCTGTTTTTT.

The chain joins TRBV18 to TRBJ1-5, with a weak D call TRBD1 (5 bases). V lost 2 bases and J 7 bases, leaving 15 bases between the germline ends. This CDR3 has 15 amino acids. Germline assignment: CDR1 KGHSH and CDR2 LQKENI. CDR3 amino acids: CASSPVGQYRQPQHF. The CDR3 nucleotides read TGTGCCAGCTCACCAGTGGGGCAGTATCGACAGCCCCAGCATTTT.

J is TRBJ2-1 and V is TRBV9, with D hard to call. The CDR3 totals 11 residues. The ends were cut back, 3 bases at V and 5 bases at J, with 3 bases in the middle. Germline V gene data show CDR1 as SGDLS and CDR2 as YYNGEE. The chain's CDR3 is CASSANNEQFF. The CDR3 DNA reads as TGTGCCAGCAGCGCAAACAATGAGCAGTTCTTC.

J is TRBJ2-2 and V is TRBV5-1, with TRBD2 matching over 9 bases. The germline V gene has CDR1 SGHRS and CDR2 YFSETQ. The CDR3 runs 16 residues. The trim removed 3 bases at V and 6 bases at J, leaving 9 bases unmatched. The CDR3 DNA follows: TGCGCCAGCAGCTACCATAGCGGGAGTAGGGCCGGGGAGCTGTTTTTT. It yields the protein CASSYHSGSRAGELFF.

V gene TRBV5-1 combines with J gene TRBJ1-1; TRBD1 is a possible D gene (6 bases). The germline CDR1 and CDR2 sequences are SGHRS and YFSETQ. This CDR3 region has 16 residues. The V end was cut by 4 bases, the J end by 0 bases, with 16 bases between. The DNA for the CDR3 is TGCGCCAGCAGCCCAGTAGGGACACCCATGAACACTGAAGCTTTCTTT. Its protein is CASSPVGTPMNTEAFF.

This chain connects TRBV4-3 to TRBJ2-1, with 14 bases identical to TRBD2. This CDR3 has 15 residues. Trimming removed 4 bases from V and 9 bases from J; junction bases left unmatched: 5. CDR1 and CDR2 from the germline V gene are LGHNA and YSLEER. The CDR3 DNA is TGCGCCAGCAGCCCCTCAGGGACTAGCGGGAGTGAGCAGTTCTTC. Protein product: CASSPSGTSGSEQFF.